A single T cell receptor (beta chain) is shown here with its context. The antigen it recognizes is unknown. Base qualities are not recorded, but no much larger clone differs from it by a single base. As encoded in the germline V gene, CDR1 is SGHTA while CDR2 is FQGTGA. The CDR3 runs 16 residues from the cysteine to the phenylalanine. CDR3 DNA is the only sequence kept; it has 48 bases, read in frame from the first base. V lost 4 bases and J lost 7 bases, and the count of bases not matched to a germline gene is 8. Magnetic bead negative selection was used to isolate untouched CD4+ T cells from Ficoll-separated PBMC, with purity averaging 97.7%. Untouched CD4+ T cells were isolated from Ficoll-separated PBMC with magnetic beads, reaching around 98% purity with negligible CD8+ contamination. Peripheral blood mononuclear cells came from the buffy coats of three healthy blood donors, who served as the study's donors. Each of the three donors was CMV seronegative. The DNeasy Blood & Tissue Kit was used to extract genomic DNA. For each subject, genomic DNA from sorted CD137+CD4+ cells and from pre-culture CD4+ baseline samples underwent TCRB sequencing.

This sample stems from a study of T cell repertoires and HLA-DP antigens (dated by TCRdb to 2017 to 2018). Looking at the study overall: The study used an in vitro model of CD4+ T cell alloreactivity in which transduced HeLa cells presented allogeneic HLA-DP. One alloantigen differed from self by one peptide-binding groove amino acid, whereas the other differed by ten, modelling structurally similar versus dissimilar alloantigens. Of the three donors, two were male and one was female, and their ages ranged from the 18-to-29 age band up to the 60-to-69 age band. The average DNA input was approximately 0.2 ug for sorted CD137+CD4+ samples versus roughly 1,100 ng for pre-culture CD4+ samples.

What the work shows at the level of the full study, not this receptor alone: Limitations included only a few donors, a non-physiological HeLa antigen-presenting system, and the use of total CD4+ responder cells. The naive and memory CD4+ repertoires were not analysed as separate populations. Clonality of sorted CD137+ cells was similar against both alloantigens (around 0.41) and much higher than in pre-culture samples (about 0.037). Clones undetected before culture had an average cumulative frequency of about 35% against one allele and 50.6% against the other.

TCRB CDR3 regions were amplified with the immunoSEQ multiplex PCR using forward primers for 54 TRBV segments and reverse primers for 13 TRBJ segments. For pre-culture CD4+ samples, sequencing was done at deep resolution with a target of a few hundred thousand T cell genomes. Sequencing of the amplicons on an Illumina HiSeq System generated 87 bp reads spanning the CDR3. Turning to the authors' computational methods: Correction for PCR and sequencing errors was applied to reads, and CDR3 regions were defined through alignment to IMGT reference sequences. Template and unique rearrangement counts were estimated using synthetic template pools. Clonality was computed as 1 minus Pielou's evenness. The Daley-Smith estimator was used to estimate richness. Morisita's index was used to measure repertoire overlap. Clones present in cultured samples but not detected in the pre-culture repertoire of the same donor were defined as low-abundance clones. Imported from immuneACCESS, the table was reduced by TCRdb to in-frame sequences with V and J called. These copies leave out some clones; in studies compared against another copy, an unresolved V gene accounts for under half, and the cause of the remainder is not known. V and J calls plus clone size are reproduced from that table; the DNA served to infer D and trimming. Here the sample has 65,000 to 90,000 clones; around four fifths occur a single time. The top ten constitute 1.6% of the sample.

The sample was CD4+ T cells from PBMCs. Rearrangement joined TRBV7-3 to TRBJ2-1; 12 middle bases align to TRBD2. This TCR was sampled from a man aged 60-69 years in good health and CMV-seronegative. This receptor carries the CDR3 CASSSYLAGGGNEQFF. The bases are TGTGCCAGCAGCTCATATCTAGCGGGAGGGGGGAATGAGCAGTTCTTC.